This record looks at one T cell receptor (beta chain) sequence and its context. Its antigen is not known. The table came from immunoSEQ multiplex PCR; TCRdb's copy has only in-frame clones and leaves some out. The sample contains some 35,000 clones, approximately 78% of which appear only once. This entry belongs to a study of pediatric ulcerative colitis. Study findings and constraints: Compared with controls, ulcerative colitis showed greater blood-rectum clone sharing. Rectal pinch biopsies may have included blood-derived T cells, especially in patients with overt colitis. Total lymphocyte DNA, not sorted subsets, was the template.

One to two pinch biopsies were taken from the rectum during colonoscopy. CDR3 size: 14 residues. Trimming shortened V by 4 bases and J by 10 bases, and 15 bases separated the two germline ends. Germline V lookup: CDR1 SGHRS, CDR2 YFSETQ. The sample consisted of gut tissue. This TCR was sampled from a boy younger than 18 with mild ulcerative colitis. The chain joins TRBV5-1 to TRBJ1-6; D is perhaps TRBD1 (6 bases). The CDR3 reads CASSIRQRGSPLHF. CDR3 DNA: TGCGCCAGCAGCATTAGACAAAGGGGGTCACCCCTCCACTTT.